This record concerns one T cell receptor (beta chain) sequence. It lacks a known antigen. Within one base of it there is no much larger clone, and no base qualities were kept. The sample comes from a study of cytomegalovirus exposure and HLA in healthy donors (dated by TCRdb to about 2017). Study-wide context: A later analysis indicated that the roughly 130 validation repertoires were generated on the platform also employed for the 700 or so repertoires of the first cohort. A separate validation cohort of more than 100 different subjects was used in addition to the approximately 610-subject first cohort. The study aimed to test whether signatures of past pathogen exposure could be identified by cataloging public T cell receptors. The study combined high-throughput TCR immunosequencing, statistical association of individual TCRs with disease status, and machine learning to predict cytomegalovirus infection status. What the research found in general, with its limitations: Of the cluster scores, 90% to 95% were above 0 in a later analysis, which found that TCRs clustered in the first cohort also tended to co-occur in the approximately 120 validation repertoires. According to the authors, the approach could potentially be generalized to other disease states and immunological phenotypes. The validation cohort had no HLA typing available for a later analysis, so co-occurrence within that cohort was assessed over all 130 or so repertoires. Most TCR sequences were observed very rarely across donors, whereas some public TCRs were present in many individuals. A total of 164 TCR beta chains were listed by the study as associated with cytomegalovirus. The classifier was reported to diagnose cytomegalovirus status with high specificity and sensitivity in both the original cohort and the validation cohort. Three of the identified cytomegalovirus-associated TCR beta chains were confirmed in vitro to be specific for cytomegalovirus antigens.

Trimming removed 2 bases from V and 6 bases from J, leaving 11 bases between the germline ends. Reading from cysteine to phenylalanine, the CDR3 counts 14 amino acids. The entry retains the CDR3 DNA only, 42 bases that are in frame from base 1. CDR1 MNHEY and CDR2 SMNVEV are derived from the germline V gene (reference sequence). Separate from the roughly 630-subject first cohort, the validation cohort of around 130 subjects was the group to which the donors belonged. Libraries came from the immunoSEQ multiplex PCR assay. On the study's bioinformatics: To diagnose cytomegalovirus status from the catalog of TCR beta chain sequences, a statistical classification framework was built. The immuneACCESS repertoire file appears here via TCRdb, limited to in-frame rearrangements. These files lack a portion of the clones; in checked studies, under half of the deficit traces to unresolved V genes, and the cause of the others is not known. V and J calls and clone size are copied from that table; D and trimming were computed from the DNA. The sample includes under 200,000 clones, with about nine tenths observed a single time. The leading ten clones occupy 5% to 7% of the sample.

Sequencing was done on a sample of PBMCs. This receptor chain uses TRBV27 and TRBJ2-1; possibly the D gene is TRBD1, per 5 matching bases. The clonotype comes from a woman in her thirties in good health and CMV-seronegative. The base sequence is TGTGCCAGCAGTTTACAGGGTCCTCCCAATGAGCAGTTCTTC. Its amino acids are CASSLQGPPNEQFF.